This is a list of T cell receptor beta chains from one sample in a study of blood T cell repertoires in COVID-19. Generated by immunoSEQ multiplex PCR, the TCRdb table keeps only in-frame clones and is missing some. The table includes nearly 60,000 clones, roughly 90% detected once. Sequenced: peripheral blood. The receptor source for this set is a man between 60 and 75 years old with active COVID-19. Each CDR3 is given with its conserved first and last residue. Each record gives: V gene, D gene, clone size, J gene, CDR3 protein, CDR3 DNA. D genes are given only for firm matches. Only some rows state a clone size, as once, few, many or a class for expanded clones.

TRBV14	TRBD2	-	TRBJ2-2	CASSQAGTSGLGELFF	TGTGCCAGCAGCCAAGCCGGGACTAGCGGCCTGGGGGAGCTGTTTTTT
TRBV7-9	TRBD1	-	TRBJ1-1	CASSFRTGTNTEAFF	TGTGCCAGCAGCTTCAGGACAGGGACGAACACTGAAGCTTTCTTT
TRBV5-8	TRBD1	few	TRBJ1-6	CASSFLTGGSPLHF	TGTGCCAGCAGCTTCCTCACAGGGGGCTCACCCCTCCACTTT
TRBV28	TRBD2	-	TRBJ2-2	CASSILAANTGELFF	TGTGCCAGCAGTATCCTAGCGGCGAACACCGGGGAGCTGTTTTTT
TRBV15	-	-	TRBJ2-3	CATGTTPDTQYF	TGTGCCACCGGGACAACGCCAGATACGCAGTATTTT
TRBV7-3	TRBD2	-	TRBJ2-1	CASSPLPSGSSYNEQFF	TGTGCCAGCAGTCCTCTCCCTAGCGGGAGCTCCTACAATGAGCAGTTCTTC
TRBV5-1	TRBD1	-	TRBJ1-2	CASNPGQGYGYTF	TGCGCCAGCAACCCCGGACAGGGTTATGGCTACACCTTC
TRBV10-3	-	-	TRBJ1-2	CAISEGHNYGYTF	TGTGCCATCAGTGAGGGACACAACTATGGCTACACCTTC
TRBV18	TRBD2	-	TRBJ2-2	CASSPLAENTGELFF	TGTGCCAGCTCACCGCTAGCGGAGAACACCGGGGAGCTGTTTTTT
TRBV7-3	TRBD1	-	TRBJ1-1	CASSSYRGTEAFF	TGTGCCAGCAGCTCCTACAGGGGCACTGAAGCTTTCTTT
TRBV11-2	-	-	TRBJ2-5	CASSSQRETQYF	TGTGCCAGCAGCTCACAAAGAGAGACCCAGTACTTC
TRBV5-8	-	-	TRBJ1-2	CASSLAREAF	TGTGCCAGCAGCTTGGCCCGGGAGGCCTTC
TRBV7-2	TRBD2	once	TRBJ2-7	CASSLGLGPYEQYF	TGTGCCAGCAGCCTTGGACTAGGTCCCTACGAGCAGTACTTC
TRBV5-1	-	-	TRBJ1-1	CASSLAATNTEAFF	TGCGCCAGCAGCTTGGCCGCAACAAACACTGAAGCTTTCTTT
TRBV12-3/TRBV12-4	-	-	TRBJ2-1	CASSYYWANEQFF	TGTGCCAGCAGTTATTATTGGGCTAATGAGCAGTTCTTC